This T cell receptor (beta chain) was sequenced during a study of blood T cells in healthy people across ages. The CDR3 contains 16 residues. The germline V gene has CDR1 SNHLY and CDR2 FYNNEI. Primers used in a second PCR of about 7 to 11 cycles were a sample-barcoded 5' primer and a J-beta primer mix. With 12 random nucleotides, a template-switch adaptor tagged each individual cDNA molecule. TCRdb re-called the 5' RACE reads with MiXCR, one entry per CDR3 protein. The sample lists about 1.1 million distinct CDR3 sequences, around two fifths seen once, with about an eighth in the top ten. Sequenced sample: blood. This receptor was obtained from a man aged 18 to 30 in good health. The J gene is TRBJ2-7, the V gene TRBV2, with 15 nucleotides matching TRBD2. Gene TRBJ2-5 matches the end of the DNA better, so the J call may be wrong. DNA of the CDR3: TGTGCCAGCACTAGGACTAGCGGGGGGGCGAAGGGGACCCAGTACTTC. Protein sequence: CASTRTSGGAKGTQYF.